Below are 30 T cell receptor beta chains sequenced from a single sample in a study of PD-1 blockade in classical Hodgkin lymphoma. Relapse after autologous stem cell transplantation occurred in every patient, and brentuximab vedotin exposure varied. Libraries were prepared by immunoSEQ multiplex PCR; TCRdb keeps only in-frame clonotypes and omits some of them. Found here are about 97,000 clones, approximately 83% of them singletons; the top ten hold roughly an eighth. This specimen was peripheral blood mononuclear cells (PBMCs), taken at baseline. The receptors come from a human donor with classical Hodgkin lymphoma.

The gene calls are TRBV6-1 and TRBJ1-2, with a possible D match to TRBD1 (5 bases). Germline loops: CDR1 MNHNS, CDR2 SASEGT. V dropped 2 bases and J dropped 7 bases, with 17 bases sitting between them. The CDR3 is 15 amino acids. The CDR3 spells CASSESGRETRGYTF. CDR3 nucleotide sequence: TGTGCCAGCAGTGAAAGCGGCAGGGAAACGCGTGGCTACACCTTC.

The genes are TRBV27 and TRBJ1-1; D is unresolved. The CDR3 covers 14 residues. Per the germline V gene, CDR1 is MNHEY and CDR2 is SMNVEV (reference sequence). Trimming removed 6 bases from V and 1 base from J, with 12 bases in between. CDR3: CASSATTPNTEAFF. Here the CDR3 DNA reads TGTGCCAGCAGCGCGACGACACCGAACACTGAAGCTTTCTTT.

This clone appeared a single time. Mismatch with germline at one junction end may stem from a read error. The gene calls are TRBV5-1 and TRBJ2-3; TRBD2 might be the D (5 bases). The length of the CDR3 is 16 residues. Germline V gene lookup returns CDR1 SGHRS and CDR2 YFSETQ. The CDR3 loop reads CASSFPRDRSKDTQYF. The CDR3 DNA is TGCGCCAGCAGCTTCCCCCGGGATCGAAGCAAAGATACGCAGTATTTT.

The chain links TRBV6-6 to TRBJ2-3; perhaps TRBD2 as D (6 bases). V dropped 0 bases and J dropped 2 bases, with 12 bases sitting between them. Germline V gives CDR1 MNHNY, CDR2 SVGAGI (reference sequence). This CDR3 has 16 residues. CDR3 DNA sequence: TGTGCCAGCAGTTACTCGACGTGGCGGGACACAGATACGCAGTATTTT. This encodes CASSYSTWRDTDTQYF.

This rearrangement joins TRBV6-1 to TRBJ2-7; no clear D gene. This CDR3 has 11 residues. Germline V lookup: CDR1 MNHNS, CDR2 SASEGT. V lost 8 bases, J lost 3 bases, and 8 bases lay in between. The CDR3 sequence is CASVYLYEQYF. In nucleotides, the CDR3 is TGTGCCAGCGTTTATCTCTACGAGCAGTACTTC.

The chain combines TRBV28 with TRBJ2-7, with D maybe TRBD2 (5 bases). The CDR3 runs 11 residues. Germline lookup yields CDR1 MDHEN and CDR2 SYDVKM. Trimming took 5 bases from V and 7 from J, leaving 9 bases between them. CDR3 residues: CASSPPGEQYF. CDR3 coding DNA: TGTGCCAGCAGTCCCCCGGGGGAGCAGTACTTC.

In its sample, this clone was seen a few times. The DNA for the CDR3 is TGTGCCAGCAGTTTAAGAATCGGGACAGGGGTCTACGAGCAGTACTTC. Translating gives CASSLRIGTGVYEQYF. The J gene is TRBJ2-7, the V gene TRBV27; 10 nucleotides agree with TRBD1. CDR1 MNHEY and CDR2 SMNVEV come from the germline V gene (reference sequence). Germline trimming cut 2 bases from V and 3 bases from J; bases unmatched to any gene: 7. The CDR3 consists of 16 residues.

This rearrangement joins TRBV19 to TRBJ2-1; 13 nucleotides line up with TRBD2. The trim removed 2 bases at V and 8 bases at J, leaving 6 bases unmatched. Germline loops: CDR1 LNHDA, CDR2 SQIVND (reference sequence). The CDR3 loop spans 16 amino acids. The CDR3 nucleotides read TGTGCCAGTAGTATAATGAGACTAGCGGGAGGCCATGAGCAGTTCTTC. Translated, it gives CASSIMRLAGGHEQFF.

V is TRBV18 and J is TRBJ2-3; D not certain. Germline lookup yields CDR1 KGHSH and CDR2 LQKENI. The germline V and J ends were trimmed by 3 bases and 2 bases, with 9 bases remaining between them. CDR3 length: 14 residues. CDR3 coding DNA: TGTGCCAGCTCACCGAGCGCGACCACAGATACGCAGTATTTT. Translating it yields CASSPSATTDTQYF.

The chain links TRBV5-1 to TRBJ2-3, with TRBD2 matching over 10 bases. Looked up from germline, CDR1 is SGHRS and CDR2 is YFSETQ. The CDR3 has 15 residues. J was trimmed by 3 bases and V by 7 bases; bases with no gene match: 8. Here the CDR3 reads CASSLAGVATDTQYF. The CDR3 DNA sequence: TGCGCCAGCTCGCTAGCGGGAGTGGCGACAGATACGCAGTATTTT.

The chain employs TRBV11-2 and TRBJ2-7; D uncertain. Trimming shortened V by 1 base and J by 2 bases, and 9 bases separated the two germline ends. Germline assignment: CDR1 SGHAT and CDR2 FQNNGV. CDR3 size: 14 residues. CDR3 sequence (DNA): TGTGCCAGCAGCTTAGTGGGCGGACCCTACGAGCAGTACTTC. Translated: CASSLVGGPYEQYF.

The chain links TRBV18 to TRBJ2-1, with 8 positions matching TRBD2. Germline CDR1 KGHSH, CDR2 LQKENI. Unmatched junction bases numbered 9, after V lost 2 bases and J lost 6 bases. The CDR3 has 16 amino acids. CDR3 sequence: CASSPWGREDGNEQFF. CDR3 DNA: TGTGCCAGCTCACCATGGGGGCGGGAGGACGGCAATGAGCAGTTCTTC. The variable domain in full, completed from reference TRBV18 and TRBJ2-1, reads NAGVMQNPRHLVRRRGQEARLRCSPMKGHSHVYWYRQLPEEGLKFMVYLQKENIIDESGMPKERFSAEFPKEGPSILRIQQVVRGDSAAYFCASSPWGREDGNEQFFGPGTRLTVL.

The chain has TRBV5-1 and TRBJ2-1; the match to TRBD2 covers 15 bases. The germline V gene encodes CDR1 SGHRS and CDR2 YFSETQ. After removal of 3 bases from V and 4 bases from J, the junction contained 8 bases not matched to a gene. The CDR3 is made up of 18 amino acids. CDR3 DNA sequence: TGCGCCAGCAGCTGGCCGGGACTAGCGGGAGGTGGGTACAATGAGCAGTTCTTC. Protein sequence: CASSWPGLAGGGYNEQFF. The full variable domain, with the rest looked up from reference TRBV5-1 and TRBJ2-1, is KAGVTQTPRYLIKTRGQQVTLSCSPISGHRSVSWYQQTPGQGLQFLFEYFSETQRNKGNFPGRFSGRQFSNSRSEMNVSTLELGDSALYLCASSWPGLAGGGYNEQFFGPGTRLTVL.

The CDR3 DNA follows: TGTGCCAGCAGCCAAGATCGAGGCATTGGGATGGGCGTTGAGCAGTTCTTC. This translates into CASSQDRGIGMGVEQFF. The chain has TRBV4-2 and TRBJ2-1; D call uncertain. The V end was cut by 0 bases, the J end by 9 bases, with 21 bases between. CDR1 and CDR2 (germline): LGHNA, YNFKEQ. There are 17 residues in the CDR3.

This clone was found a few times. J is TRBJ2-1 and V is TRBV11-2; 8 nucleotides agree with TRBD2. Germline V lookup: CDR1 SGHAT, CDR2 FQNNGV. V trimming: 0 bases; J trimming: 4 bases; junction bases outside the gene matches: 8. The CDR3 is made up of 17 amino acids. CDR3 sequence (DNA): TGTGCCAGCAGCTTAGAGGTCCCACTAGCGGCTTACAATGAGCAGTTCTTC. It encodes CASSLEVPLAAYNEQFF. Based on the CDR3 plus reference TRBV11-2 and TRBJ2-1, the full variable domain is EAGVAQSPRYKIIEKRQSVAFWCNPISGHATLYWYQQILGQGPKLLIQFQNNGVVDDSQLPKDRFSAERLKGVDSTLKIQPAKLEDSAVYLCASSLEVPLAAYNEQFFGPGTRLTVL.

The V and J genes are TRBV30 and TRBJ1-4, with TRBD1 identical over 7 bases. The CDR3 consists of 11 residues. From germline, CDR1 is GTSNPN and CDR2 SVGIG (reference sequence). V shed 5 bases, J shed 8 bases, and the junction held 2 bases outside the gene matches. CDR3 sequence: CAWGTAEKLFF. CDR3 nucleotide sequence: TGTGCCTGGGGGACAGCCGAAAAACTGTTTTTT.

CDR3: CASALSGSNYGYTF. CDR3 sequence (DNA): TGTGCCAGCGCCCTCAGCGGCAGTAACTATGGCTACACCTTC. V is TRBV27 and J is TRBJ1-2; D not resolved. The germline V and J ends were trimmed by 8 bases and 1 base, with 14 bases remaining between them. Germline V lookup: CDR1 MNHEY, CDR2 SMNVEV (reference sequence). The CDR3 covers 14 residues.

The genes are TRBV25-1 and TRBJ1-5; maybe TRBD1 (6 bases). Germline V lookup: CDR1 MGHDK, CDR2 SYGVNS. Trimming pared 4 bases from V and 0 bases from J, leaving 7 bases between. The CDR3 is 14 residues long. In nucleotides, the CDR3 is TGTGCCAGCAGTGCGGACAGTAGCAATCAGCCCCAGCATTTT. This encodes CASSADSSNQPQHF. Supplemented by reference TRBV25-1 and TRBJ1-5, the full variable domain reads EADIYQTPRYLVIGTGKKITLECSQTMGHDKMYWYQQDPGMELHLIHYSYGVNSTEKGDLSSESTVSRIRTEHFPLTLESARPSHTSQYLCASSADSSNQPQHFGDGTRLSIL.

The CDR3 reads CAWSVDVNEAFF. In DNA form, the CDR3 reads TGTGCCTGGAGTGTAGATGTGAATGAAGCTTTCTTT. The V gene is TRBV30, the J gene TRBJ1-1; D not certain. Trimming cost V 0 bases and J 7 bases, with 9 bases left between them. Germline values: CDR1 GTSNPN, CDR2 SVGIG (reference sequence). The CDR3 has 12 amino acids.

This rearrangement joins TRBV7-2 to TRBJ2-3; D uncertain. Germline loops: CDR1 SGHTA, CDR2 FQGNSA. Deletions cut 5 bases from V and 0 bases from J, with 15 bases between. This CDR3 is built from 16 residues. CDR3: CASSPFGPASTDTQYF. The CDR3 region has the DNA TGTGCCAGCAGCCCCTTTGGCCCAGCTAGCACAGATACGCAGTATTTT.

This chain connects TRBV6-1 to TRBJ2-1; D is undetermined. Germline V gene data show CDR1 as MNHNS and CDR2 as SASEGT. The V end was cut by 5 bases, the J end by 10 bases, with 12 bases between. This CDR3 has 12 residues. The CDR3 is CASSLLVWEQFF. In DNA form, the CDR3 reads TGTGCCAGCAGTCTACTGGTTTGGGAGCAGTTCTTC.

The chain uses TRBV27 and TRBJ1-5; perhaps TRBD1 as D (6 bases). Germline V gene sequence: CDR1 MNHEY, CDR2 SMNVEV (reference sequence). Trimming took off 7 bases at V and 6 bases at J, with 10 bases between the two ends. The CDR3 totals 12 residues. CDR3 protein: CASTTGTQPQHF. CDR3 bases: TGTGCCAGCACCACAGGGACTCAGCCCCAGCATTTT.

This clone was detected once. V is TRBV4-2 and J is TRBJ1-2; D unresolved. Germline CDR1 LGHNA, CDR2 YNFKEQ. The germline V and J ends were trimmed by 4 bases and 3 bases, with 12 bases remaining between them. This CDR3 is built from 14 residues. The CDR3 sequence: CASSPRGRHYGYTF. In nucleotides, the CDR3 is TGTGCCAGCAGCCCACGGGGTCGGCACTATGGCTACACCTTC.

The chain couples TRBV27 to TRBJ2-7; D is unresolved. The CDR3 has 12 amino acids. Looked up from germline, CDR1 is MNHEY and CDR2 is SMNVEV (reference sequence). Trimming removed 2 bases at V and 4 bases at J, with 6 bases between. The CDR3 region is CASSLGGYEQYF. The CDR3 DNA is TGTGCCAGCAGTTTAGGCGGATACGAGCAGTACTTC.

The chain recombines TRBV9 with TRBJ2-3; a possible D gene is TRBD2 (6 bases). This CDR3 spans 15 amino acids. Germline CDR1 and CDR2: SGDLS and YYNGEE. Trimming cost V 0 bases and J 4 bases, with 12 bases left between them. CDR3: CASSVGAGTADTQYF. The CDR3 DNA sequence: TGTGCCAGCAGCGTAGGGGCGGGAACTGCAGATACGCAGTATTTT.

The chain carries TRBV28 and TRBJ2-4, with D unclear. The CDR3 totals 16 residues. The V end lost 5 bases, the J end lost 0 bases, and 14 bases lay between the germline ends. From germline, CDR1 is MDHEN and CDR2 SYDVKM. CDR3 sequence: CASSPLGAVAKNIQYF. The CDR3 coding sequence is TGTGCCAGCAGTCCCCTCGGAGCTGTAGCCAAAAACATTCAGTACTTC.

The gene calls are TRBV6-1 and TRBJ2-4; D is tentatively TRBD1 or TRBD2 (5 bases each). The CDR3 has 17 residues. Germline V lookup: CDR1 MNHNS, CDR2 SASEGT. Deletions cut 0 bases from V and 2 bases from J, with 14 bases between. The CDR3 sequence: CASSEAGWGPTKNIQYF. The CDR3 nucleotides read TGTGCCAGCAGTGAAGCGGGGTGGGGACCGACCAAAAACATTCAGTACTTC.

The J gene is TRBJ2-7, the V gene TRBV4-2, with D possibly called TRBD1 or TRBD2 (5 bases each). This CDR3 region has 16 residues. The germline CDR1 and CDR2 sequences are LGHNA and YNFKEQ. Trimming took off 1 base at V and 1 base at J, with 14 bases between the two ends. CDR3 residues: CASSQVSRDRSYEQYF. CDR3 nucleotide sequence: TGTGCCAGCAGCCAAGTCTCCCGGGACCGGTCCTACGAGCAGTACTTC.

The chain links TRBV19 to TRBJ2-2, with D perhaps matching TRBD2 (6 bases). Looked up from germline, CDR1 is LNHDA and CDR2 is SQIVND (reference sequence). CDR3 length equals 16 residues. Deletions cut 9 bases from V and 2 bases from J, with 19 bases between. The CDR3 DNA reads TGTGCCAGCCGAATCTTGGCGGGAACAAACACCGGGGAGCTGTTTTTT. Amino acid sequence: CASRILAGTNTGELFF.

CDR3 amino acids: CASSSENRGDEAFF. DNA of the CDR3: TGCGCCAGCAGCTCCGAAAACAGGGGTGACGAAGCTTTCTTT. The chain couples TRBV5-1 to TRBJ1-1, with 7 bases fitting TRBD1. The ends lost 3 bases at V and 8 bases at J; junction bases unmatched: 10. This CDR3 is 14 amino acids long. From germline, CDR1 is SGHRS and CDR2 YFSETQ.